This TCR beta chain was observed in a study of shared T cell receptors in the human thymus. This table comes from immunoSEQ multiplex PCR, and its TCRdb copy is limited to in-frame clones, with some not included. This table has hundreds of thousands of clones, about 87% appearing once. These data also formed part of another study, on human thymus T cells. Turning to that study: Having surgery to correct congenital heart defects, healthy Finnish infants acted as the donors. Corrective cardiac operations yielded the resected thymus tissue. Thymic and blood repertoires seemed to show skewed V and J gene use.

Sequenced: thymocytes. The sequence was obtained from a boy under two years old with a congenital heart defect.

This CDR3 is CASSLTGVRATIYF. The CDR3 DNA is TGTGCCAGCAGCCTGACAGGGGTTAGGGCAACCATATATTTT. This chain connects TRBV5-6 to TRBJ1-3, with TRBD1 matching over 8 bases. Trimming at V came to 4 bases and at J to 10 bases, leaving 10 bases not matched to a gene. CDR3 length equals 14 residues. Germline values: CDR1 SGHDT, CDR2 YYEEEE.